Following are 2 T cell receptor beta chains from one sample sequenced in a study of radiotherapy plus CTLA-4 blockade in lung cancer. The method was immunoSEQ multiplex PCR; TCRdb's version includes in-frame clones alone and lacks a portion of them. The sample lists tens of thousands of clones, 78% occurring once. The specimen comprised peripheral blood, sampled from a patient treated with radiotherapy plus ipilimumab. The receptors derive from a human donor with non-small cell lung cancer whose response to radiotherapy plus ipilimumab could not be evaluated. Some clones in this sample may be carry-over from other donors' samples.

This clone was observed a single time. V gene TRBV19 combines with J gene TRBJ2-7, with TRBD2 identical over 9 bases. Germline CDR1 reads LNHDA; CDR2 reads SQIVND (reference sequence). V trimming: 2 bases; J trimming: 3 bases; junction bases outside the gene matches: 11. CDR3 length: 17 amino acids. The CDR3 nucleotides are TGTGCCAGTAGTATATCCCGGACTAGCGCGAGGTTCTACGAGCAGTACTTC. This gives the protein CASSISRTSARFYEQYF.

This clone has more than one count but fewer than ten. The rearrangement joins TRBV6-5 to TRBJ2-6; 7 nucleotides agree with TRBD1. CDR3 length: 15 amino acids. CDR1 and CDR2 (germline): MNHEY, SVGAGI. V trimming: 6 bases; J trimming: 2 bases; junction bases outside the gene matches: 4. CDR3 in amino acids: CASRQGRAGANVLTF. The DNA of the CDR3 is TGTGCCAGCAGACAGGGGCGCGCTGGGGCCAACGTCCTGACTTTC.